These 5 T cell receptor beta chains were all obtained from the same sample, sequenced in a study of technical replicates of blood from a handful of donors. TCRdb's copy holds only in-frame clones and misses some; the assay was immunoSEQ multiplex PCR. The sample holds approximately 70,000 clones; roughly 94% are singletons and the top ten take around 0.37%. The sequencing input was T cells isolated from PBMCs. All receptors derive from a human donor in good health.

The V and J genes are TRBV2 and TRBJ2-1; TRBD2 matches 9 bases. The CDR3 runs 14 residues. J gave up 9 bases and V 5 bases, and 8 bases lay outside the gene matches. Germline V lookup: CDR1 SNHLY, CDR2 FYNNEI. CDR3: CASSSGLASSEQFF. The DNA for the CDR3 is TGTGCCAGCAGTTCCGGACTAGCGTCCAGTGAGCAGTTCTTC.

CDR3 amino acids: CASSSGGSEQFF. In DNA form, the CDR3 reads TGTGCCAGCAGTTCTGGGGGGAGTGAGCAGTTCTTC. The rearrangement uses TRBV6-5 and TRBJ2-1; TRBD2 is a possible D gene (6 bases). The CDR3 contains 12 residues. V was cut by 4 bases and J by 9 bases, with 10 bases left in between. CDR1 and CDR2 (germline): MNHEY, SVGAGI.

The V call is TRBV6-5, the J call TRBJ2-1; tentative D call: TRBD1 (5 bases). CDR3 length: 12 residues. V was pared by 4 bases and J by 9 bases, with 10 bases between. CDR1 is MNHEY and CDR2 is SVGAGI in the germline V gene. The CDR3 sequence is CASSLPRGEQFF. The CDR3 bases are TGTGCCAGCAGTTTGCCAAGGGGTGAGCAGTTCTTC.

The V call is TRBV7-9, the J call TRBJ2-3; D ambiguous. The CDR3 runs 11 residues. Germline CDR1 reads SEHNR; CDR2 reads FQNEAQ (reference sequence). V was shortened by 5 bases and J by 5 bases, with 5 bases between the two germline ends. CDR3 protein: CASSPQDTQYF. The CDR3 DNA follows: TGTGCCAGCAGCCCCCAAGATACGCAGTATTTT. The variable domain in full, completed from reference TRBV7-9 and TRBJ2-3, reads DTGVSQNPRHKITKRGQNVTFRCDPISEHNRLYWYRQTLGQGPEFLTYFQNEAQLEKSRLLSDRFSAERPKGSFSTLEIQRTEQGDSAMYLCASSPQDTQYFGPGTRLTVL.

V gene TRBV6-5 combines with J gene TRBJ2-1; 15 bases line up with TRBD2. With V trimmed by 6 bases and J by 7 bases, 4 bases remained unmatched. The CDR3 length is 15 residues. CDR1 and CDR2 (germline): MNHEY, SVGAGI. For the CDR3, the DNA is TGTGCCAGCAGGAACGGACTAGCGGGAGGGAATGAGCAGTTCTTC. Its translation: CASRNGLAGGNEQFF.